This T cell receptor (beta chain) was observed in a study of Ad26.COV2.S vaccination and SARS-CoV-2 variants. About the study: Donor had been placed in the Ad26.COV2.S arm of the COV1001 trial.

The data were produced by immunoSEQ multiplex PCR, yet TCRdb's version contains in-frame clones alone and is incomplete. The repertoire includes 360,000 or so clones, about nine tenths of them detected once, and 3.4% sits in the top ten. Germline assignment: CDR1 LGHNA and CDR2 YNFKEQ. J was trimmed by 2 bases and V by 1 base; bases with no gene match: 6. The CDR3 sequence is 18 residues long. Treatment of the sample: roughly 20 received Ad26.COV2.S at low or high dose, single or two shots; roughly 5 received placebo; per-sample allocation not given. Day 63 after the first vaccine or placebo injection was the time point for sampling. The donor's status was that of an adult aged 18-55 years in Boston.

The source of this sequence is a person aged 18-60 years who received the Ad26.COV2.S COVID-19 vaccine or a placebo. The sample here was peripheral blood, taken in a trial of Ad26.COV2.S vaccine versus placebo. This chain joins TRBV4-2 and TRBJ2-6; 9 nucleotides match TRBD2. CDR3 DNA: TGTGCCAGCAGCCAAGTGGCGGGGGGGGATCCTGGGGCCAACGTCCTGACTTTC. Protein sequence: CASSQVAGGDPGANVLTF.